The 28 T cell receptor beta chains reported below all come from one sample, sequenced in a study of T cell responses to AZD1222 COVID-19 vaccine. This table comes from immunoSEQ multiplex PCR, and its TCRdb copy is limited to in-frame clones, with some not included. The table has roughly 120,000 clones, 70% to 90% seen once. Sequencing used peripheral blood, obtained on day 0 of AZD1222 vaccination. The receptors were gathered from an adult in good health.

The chain employs TRBV5-1 and TRBJ2-5, with a possible D match to TRBD1 (5 bases). Germline lookup yields CDR1 SGHRS and CDR2 YFSETQ. V was trimmed by 6 bases and J by 5 bases, leaving 14 bases between them. The CDR3 consists of 13 residues. The CDR3 region is CASTAQVGETQYF. CDR3 coding DNA: TGCGCCAGCACCGCACAGGTCGGGGAGACCCAGTACTTC.

V gene TRBV30 combines with J gene TRBJ2-5; D is possibly TRBD1 or TRBD2 (5 bases each). Germline-derived CDR1 and CDR2 are GTSNPN and SVGIG (reference sequence). This CDR3 is built from 13 residues. V was clipped by 7 bases and J by 6 bases, with 18 bases between them. The CDR3 sequence is CASYRGPDQTQYF. CDR3 DNA sequence: TGTGCCTCATACCGGGGACCCGACCAGACCCAGTACTTC.

J is TRBJ2-7 and V is TRBV7-9; TRBD1 matches at 9 bases. This CDR3 contains 14 residues. The V and J ends lost 4 bases and 3 bases, in that order; junction bases with no gene match: 4. Germline lookup yields CDR1 SEHNR and CDR2 FQNEAQ (reference sequence). The CDR3 region has the DNA TGTGCCAGCAGCTCGGGACAGGGACTCTACGAGCAGTACTTC. This translates into CASSSGQGLYEQYF.

The rearrangement joins TRBV6-8 to TRBJ2-5; either TRBD1 or TRBD2 may supply D (5 bases each). With 2 bases removed from V and 1 base from J, the gap between germline ends came to 26 bases. CDR3 length: 20 amino acids. Per the germline V gene, CDR1 is MNHGY and CDR2 is SAAAGT. The CDR3, as DNA: TGTGCCAGCAGTTACACAAGACTTGATTGGGGGTTATCAGGCCAAGAGACCCAGTACTTC. Translation: CASSYTRLDWGLSGQETQYF.

The gene calls are TRBV28 and TRBJ2-1, with D unclear. Deletions cut 3 bases from V and 7 bases from J, with 10 bases between. In germline, CDR1 is MDHEN, CDR2 SYDVKM. This CDR3 contains 13 residues. This chain's CDR3 is CASSLGKYNEQFF. In nucleotides, the CDR3 is TGTGCCAGCAGTTTGGGGAAGTATAATGAGCAGTTCTTC.

The V and J genes are TRBV7-2 and TRBJ1-5, with D tentatively TRBD1 (5 bases). The V gene lost 3 bases and the J gene lost 5 bases, with 11 bases spanning the gap. CDR1 is SGHTA and CDR2 is FQGNSA in the germline V gene. The CDR3 is 14 residues long. CDR3 amino acids: CASSFQGGDQPQHF. For the CDR3, the DNA is TGTGCCAGCAGCTTCCAGGGTGGGGATCAGCCCCAGCATTTT.

The gene calls are TRBV6-1 and TRBJ1-2; D gene unclear. CDR1 and CDR2 (germline): MNHNS, SASEGT. Trimming took off 2 bases at V and 6 bases at J, with 7 bases between the two ends. The CDR3 runs to 12 residues. For the CDR3, the DNA is TGTGCCAGCAGTGAATCATGGGATGGCTACACCTTC. This sequence encodes CASSESWDGYTF.

The V gene is TRBV11-2, the J gene TRBJ2-6; D is undetermined. The germline CDR1 and CDR2 sequences are SGHAT and FQNNGV. Trimming stripped 5 bases from V and 4 bases from J, with 6 bases between. This CDR3 spans 13 amino acids. CDR3 nucleotide sequence: TGTGCCAGCAGCAATGGGGGGGCCAACGTCCTGACTTTC. Protein sequence: CASSNGGANVLTF.

The J gene is TRBJ2-7, the V gene TRBV11-3; D uncertain. Germline values: CDR1 SGHNT, CDR2 YENEEA. The CDR3 has 12 residues. Trimming stripped 7 bases from V and 0 bases from J, with 7 bases between. The CDR3 coding sequence is TGTGCCAGCACCAAGAACTCCTACGAGCAGTACTTC. It yields the protein CASTKNSYEQYF. The full variable domain, rest sourced from reference TRBV11-3 and TRBJ2-7, is EAGVVQSPRYKIIEKKQPVAFWCNPISGHNTLYWYLQNLGQGPELLIRYENEEAVDDSQLPKDRFSAERLKGVDSTLKIQPAELGDSAVYLCASTKNSYEQYFGPGTRLTVT.

This clone has a single count. The chain joins TRBV28 to TRBJ2-6; tentatively, D is TRBD1 (5 bases). This CDR3 contains 15 residues. In germline, CDR1 is MDHEN, CDR2 SYDVKM. V lost 2 bases to trimming and J lost 2 bases, with 7 bases between them. In nucleotides, the CDR3 is TGTGCCAGCAGTTTAAGGGGCACTGGGGCCAACGTCCTGACTTTC. It specifies CASSLRGTGANVLTF.

A single count supports this clone. This chain uses TRBV19 with TRBJ1-2; the D gene is possibly TRBD1 (5 bases). The CDR3 contains 13 residues. Trimming shortened V by 11 bases and J by 5 bases, and 18 bases separated the two germline ends. The germline V gene has CDR1 LNHDA and CDR2 SQIVND (reference sequence). CDR3 in amino acids: CAPTDPGLYGYTF. The CDR3 DNA follows: TGTGCCCCCACGGACCCAGGGCTTTATGGCTACACCTTC.

V usage is TRBV19 and J usage is TRBJ1-5, with D possibly TRBD1 on 5 matching bases. Germline V gives CDR1 LNHDA, CDR2 SQIVND (reference sequence). V was pared by 7 bases and J by 7 bases, with 17 bases between. CDR3 size: 14 residues. The CDR3 sequence is CASKFLGDDQPQHF. The CDR3 DNA reads as TGTGCCAGTAAATTTTTAGGGGACGACCAGCCCCAGCATTTT.

Written as DNA, the CDR3 is TGTGCCATCAGTGAGAGGGTCGGTGCCGTCTCTGGAAACACCATATATTTT. Residues: CAISERVGAVSGNTIYF. This sequence joins TRBV10-3 and TRBJ1-3, with D uncertain. The CDR3 extends over 17 amino acids. V gave up 2 bases and J gave up 0 bases, with 14 bases separating them. Per the germline V gene, CDR1 is ENHRY and CDR2 is SYGVKD.

The rearrangement links TRBV7-9 to TRBJ1-5; D call uncertain. CDR3 length: 14 residues. Germline loops: CDR1 SEHNR, CDR2 FQNEAQ (reference sequence). V was trimmed by 2 bases and J by 2 bases, leaving 7 bases between them. The CDR3 DNA reads TGTGCCAGCAGCTTAAATGCTGGCAATCAGCCCCAGCATTTT. Protein: CASSLNAGNQPQHF.

V usage is TRBV18 and J usage is TRBJ1-2; perhaps TRBD1 as D (5 bases). V was clipped by 1 base and J by 2 bases, with 8 bases between them. The CDR3 sequence is 14 residues long. The germline V gene encodes CDR1 KGHSH and CDR2 LQKENI. The CDR3 DNA sequence: TGTGCCAGCTCACCACAGGGGAGCAACTATGGCTACACCTTC. Translated, it gives CASSPQGSNYGYTF.

J is TRBJ1-1 and V is TRBV7-3; maybe TRBD1 (6 bases). CDR1 is SGHTA and CDR2 is FQGTGA in the germline V gene. V was clipped by 5 bases and J by 1 base, with 11 bases between them. CDR3 size: 14 residues. CDR3 region: CASSKGHQNTEAFF. The CDR3 DNA sequence: TGTGCCAGCAGCAAGGGACACCAGAACACTGAAGCTTTCTTT.

V gene TRBV7-9 combines with J gene TRBJ2-2; tentatively, D is TRBD1 or TRBD2 (5 bases each). There are 15 residues in the CDR3. Deletions cut 5 bases from V and 4 bases from J, with 14 bases between. CDR1 SEHNR and CDR2 FQNEAQ come from the germline V gene (reference sequence). CDR3 protein: CASSPPPGTTGELFF. CDR3 sequence (DNA): TGTGCCAGCAGCCCACCCCCCGGGACCACCGGGGAGCTGTTTTTT. Full variable domain (outside the CDR3, taken from reference TRBV7-9 and TRBJ2-2): DTGVSQNPRHKITKRGQNVTFRCDPISEHNRLYWYRQTLGQGPEFLTYFQNEAQLEKSRLLSDRFSAERPKGSFSTLEIQRTEQGDSAMYLCASSPPPGTTGELFFGEGSRLTVL.

The rearrangement uses TRBV25-1 and TRBJ2-7, with 7 bases lining up with TRBD1. V lost 3 bases and J lost 4; bases outside the gene matches: 9. The germline V gene encodes CDR1 MGHDK and CDR2 SYGVNS. CDR3 length equals 15 residues. The CDR3 spells CASSDRDRVRYEQYF. The CDR3 DNA follows: TGTGCCAGCAGTGACCGAGACAGGGTCAGATACGAGCAGTACTTC.

V and J are TRBV19 and TRBJ2-7; the match to TRBD1 covers 8 bases. The CDR3 consists of 13 residues. CDR1 and CDR2 from the germline V gene are LNHDA and SQIVND (reference sequence). After removal of 8 bases from V and 6 bases from J, the junction contained 9 bases not matched to a gene. In DNA, the CDR3 is TGTGCCAGTTTGGGTCCCAGGGGGCTCGAGCAGTACTTC. Protein product: CASLGPRGLEQYF.

This chain uses TRBV3-1 (or the pseudogene TRBV3-2) with TRBJ2-7, with 8 bases aligning to TRBD2. Trimming removed 4 bases from V and 6 bases from J; junction bases left unmatched: 5. Germline V CDR1 and CDR2: LGHDT, YNNKEL (reference sequence). The length of the CDR3 is 13 residues. CDR3 coding DNA: TGTGCCAGCAGCCCCGGACTAGCTGGCGAGCAGTACTTC. It is translated as CASSPGLAGEQYF.

The genes are TRBV7-8 and TRBJ1-2; 7 nucleotides match TRBD1. J was trimmed by 4 bases and V by 4 bases; bases with no gene match: 9. This CDR3 comprises 15 residues. Germline values: CDR1 SGHVS, CDR2 FQNEAQ. This CDR3 is CASSYQQGGGYGYTF. CDR3 nucleotide sequence: TGTGCCAGCAGCTACCAGCAGGGGGGAGGCTATGGCTACACCTTC. The variable domain in full, with the rest retrieved from reference TRBV7-8 and TRBJ1-2, is GAGVSQSPRYKVAKRGQDVALRCDPISGHVSLFWYQQALGQGPEFLTYFQNEAQLDKSGLPSDRFFAERPEGSVSTLKIQRTQQEDSAVYLCASSYQQGGGYGYTFGSGTRLTVV.

The CDR3: CASSYSLADAYEQYF. For the CDR3, the DNA is TGTGCCAGCAGTTACTCCCTAGCGGACGCCTACGAGCAGTACTTC. This chain joins TRBV6-5 and TRBJ2-7; 7 positions agree with TRBD2. CDR3 length: 15 amino acids. Germline assignment: CDR1 MNHEY and CDR2 SVGAGI. After removal of 0 bases from V and 2 bases from J, the junction contained 4 bases not matched to a gene.

The chain recombines TRBV6-5 with TRBJ1-2; D gene uncertain. Per germline, CDR1 MNHEY and CDR2 SVGAGI. Trimming took off 7 bases at V and 0 bases at J, with 15 bases between the two ends. The CDR3 extends over 15 amino acids. CDR3 in amino acids: CASTRSAVPNYGYTF. CDR3 DNA sequence: TGTGCCAGCACCCGGTCGGCAGTTCCTAACTATGGCTACACCTTC.

The chain joins TRBV14 to TRBJ1-2, with TRBD1 matching 9 bases. Per germline, CDR1 SGHDN and CDR2 FVKESK. The CDR3 sequence is 14 residues long. The junction had 3 bases not matched to a gene; V was cut back by 3 bases and J by 4 bases. The CDR3 nucleotides read TGTGCCAGCAGCCACACAGGGGGCGCCTATGGCTACACCTTC. It yields the protein CASSHTGGAYGYTF.

The chain is built from TRBV6-4 and TRBJ1-5; maybe TRBD1 (6 bases). Trimming took off 11 bases at V and 1 base at J, with 15 bases between the two ends. The CDR3 runs 14 residues. CDR1 and CDR2 (germline): MRHNA, SNTAGT. The CDR3 DNA reads TGTGCCGGCCCGGGGCAGGGGAGCAATCAGCCCCAGCATTTT. It is translated as CAGPGQGSNQPQHF.

The chain links TRBV27 to TRBJ1-1; D is perhaps TRBD1 (6 bases). Germline V CDR1 and CDR2: MNHEY, SMNVEV (reference sequence). V was pared by 6 bases and J by 4 bases, with 21 bases between. This CDR3 contains 16 residues. CDR3 coding DNA: TGTGCCAGCAGCGGTGCCCCAGAACAGGGATCCACTGAAGCTTTCTTT. Its translation: CASSGAPEQGSTEAFF.

This clone has just one count. The rearrangement links TRBV28 to TRBJ2-7, with D possibly called TRBD1 or TRBD2 (6 bases each). Germline CDR1 is MDHEN and CDR2 is SYDVKM. The V end was cut by 3 bases, the J end by 3 bases, with 9 bases between. There are 13 residues in the CDR3. CDR3 amino acids: CASSFGGLYEQYF. CDR3 DNA: TGTGCCAGCAGTTTTGGGGGGCTCTACGAGCAGTACTTC.

The V call is TRBV30, the J call TRBJ1-6, with D possibly TRBD1 on 5 matching bases. V lost 3 bases, J lost 8 bases, and 8 bases lay in between. This CDR3 is built from 12 residues. Looked up from germline, CDR1 is GTSNPN and CDR2 is SVGIG (reference sequence). In DNA form, the CDR3 reads TGTGCCTGGAGCAGGGAACATTCACCCCTCCACTTT. It encodes CAWSREHSPLHF.